This TCR beta chain appears in the sequencing data of a study of shared clonotypes between healthy human individuals. General study points: Around 5% of naive CD4 clonotypes were common to a handful of donors.

Comment on this clone: Its antigen is currently unknown.

Cells designated naive CD8 were CD45RO-negative and were positively selected for CCR7, with terminally differentiated effector memory CD45RA+ cells excluded. Trimming stripped 1 base from V and 4 bases from J, with 13 bases between. Per germline, CDR1 SNHLY and CDR2 FYNNEI. This CDR3 is built from 15 residues. Produced via immunoSEQ multiplex PCR; TCRdb's table is partial and in-frame only. Of 2 million to 2.5 million clones listed, about 95% were seen once; the top ten hold 0.9% to 1.3%. The specimen sequenced was naive CD8+ T cells sorted from blood. The sequence was collected from a man between 18 and 29 years old in good health. This sequence joins TRBV2 and TRBJ1-2, with TRBD1 as a possible D gene (5 bases). The CDR3 nucleotides read TGTGCCAGCAGTGAAGTTGGGGGATTCGGCTATGGCTACACCTTC. Translation: CASSEVGGFGYGYTF.